These 8 T cell receptor beta chains were all obtained from the same sample, sequenced in a study of Graves' ophthalmopathy and Graves' hyperthyroidism. The study amplified TCR beta CDR3 regions using RNA transcripts. The workflow started with a first-round RT-PCR run with HTBI primers and then moved on to a second-round multiplex PCR. TCRdb called the multiplex PCR reads again in MiXCR, with one record for every CDR3 protein. This table has about 600,000 distinct CDR3 sequences, under 40% appearing once. Input material: peripheral blood or thyroid tissue (not recorded which). The origin of the receptors is an adult man with Graves' hyperthyroidism.

This chain joins TRBV7-6 and TRBJ2-2; 8 nucleotides line up with TRBD1. The germline CDR1 and CDR2 sequences are SGHVS and FNYEAQ. V was pared by 9 bases and J by 3 bases, with 9 bases of the junction left unmatched. This CDR3 has 15 amino acids. The CDR3 loop reads CASSSGGADTGELFF. CDR3 in DNA: TGTGCCAGTTCCTCAGGGGGCGCGGACACCGGGGAGCTGTTTTTT.

This clonotype was found a few times. This chain uses TRBV24-1 with TRBJ2-2; D may be TRBD1 (6 bases). CDR1 is KGHDR, CDR2 SFDVKD, per germline. Deletions cut 12 bases from V and 1 base from J, with 20 bases between. The CDR3 sequence is 16 residues long. CDR3 coding DNA: TGTGCCTGGAAAAGATGGGACACGCTGAACACCGGGGAGCTGTTTTTT. It translates to CAWKRWDTLNTGELFF.

This clonotype has a count of ten or more. The V and J genes are TRBV15 and TRBJ1-5; TRBD1 aligns across 8 bases. The CDR3 contains 17 residues. Trimming cost V 1 base and J 1 base; bases outside gene matches: 6. Germline V gene lookup returns CDR1 LNHNV and CDR2 YYDKDF (reference sequence). CDR3 DNA sequence: TGTGCCACCAGCAGAGGCGGGACAGGTGCGAGCAATCAGCCCCAGCATTTT. This codes for CATSRGGTGASNQPQHF.

The chain recombines TRBV12-3 or TRBV12-4 with TRBJ2-7; 7 bases fit TRBD1. This CDR3 region has 13 residues. CDR3 DNA sequence: TGTGCTAGTGGCTTCGGGACAGCTAGAGAGCAGTACTTC. Its protein is CASGFGTAREQYF.

This chain links TRBV10-2 with TRBJ1-1, with TRBD1 as a possible D gene (6 bases). There are 12 residues in the CDR3. Germline V gene sequence: CDR1 WSHSY, CDR2 SAAADI. Trimming removed 6 bases at V and 8 bases at J, with 13 bases between. CDR3: CASRTGRQEAFF. The CDR3 DNA sequence: TGCGCCAGCAGGACAGGAAGGCAGGAAGCTTTCTTT.

The chain recombines TRBV10-3 with TRBJ1-1; D gene uncertain. Germline loops: CDR1 ENHRY, CDR2 SYGVKD. CDR3 size: 10 residues. V lost 7 bases and J 8 bases, leaving 8 bases between the germline ends. CDR3 loop: CAIKALEAFF. Here the CDR3 DNA reads TGTGCCATCAAGGCCCTCGAAGCTTTCTTT.

The table lists this clonotype with many counts. V gene TRBV28 combines with J gene TRBJ2-7; the D is unclear. CDR1 MDHEN and CDR2 SYDVKM come from the germline V gene. The CDR3 contains 12 residues. The V and J ends lost 4 bases and 6 bases respectively, with 10 bases between them. For the CDR3, the DNA is TGTGCCAGCAGTTCAAGTGTCCGCGAGCAGTACTTC. Protein sequence: CASSSSVREQYF.

The J gene is TRBJ2-7, the V gene TRBV11-2; 9 nucleotides line up with TRBD1. The CDR3 has 16 amino acids. Germline CDR1 is SGHAT and CDR2 is FQNNGV. With V trimmed by 11 bases and J by 2 bases, 16 bases remained unmatched. The chain's CDR3 is CAWTGTGITPPYEQYF. In DNA form, the CDR3 reads TGTGCCTGGACCGGGACAGGGATAACCCCTCCCTACGAGCAGTACTTC.